The next 18 T cell receptor beta chains were all read from a single sample in a study of T cells in Graves' hyperthyroidism and ophthalmopathy. Amplification targeted TCR beta CDR3 regions from RNA transcripts. HTBI primers were the set used in a first-round RT-PCR of the TCR CDR3. TCRdb re-analysed the multiplex PCR reads in MiXCR, keeping a single row per CDR3 protein. The sample shows more than 300,000 distinct CDR3 sequences, about 14% of them seen only once. Sequenced sample: blood. All receptors come from a woman aged 25-40 years with Graves' ophthalmopathy.

The table lists this clonotype with a few counts. The chain employs TRBV6-5 and TRBJ2-7, with 14 positions matching TRBD2. The CDR3 has 18 amino acids. V gave up 4 bases and J gave up 2 bases; unmatched junction bases: 10. Germline V gives CDR1 MNHEY, CDR2 SVGAGI. DNA of the CDR3: TGTGCCAGCAGTTCCCCGGGACTAGCGGGAGCTTCCCCCTACGAGCAGTACTTC. It encodes CASSSPGLAGASPYEQYF.

In this sample, this clonotype turned up many times. The chain has TRBV6-1 and TRBJ2-7; weak D call: TRBD1 (6 bases). The CDR3 covers 13 residues. Germline CDR1 and CDR2: MNHNS and SASEGT. The ends were cut back, 6 bases at V and 2 bases at J, with 11 bases in the middle. CDR3 in DNA: TGTGCCAGCAGCGGAGACAGGCCCTACGAGCAGTACTTC. As protein: CASSGDRPYEQYF.

This clonotype was seen many times. The CDR3 nucleotides read TGTGCCAGCAGCCATAGCTCTACGGCGCTTTATGGCTACACCTTC. Residues: CASSHSSTALYGYTF. This chain joins TRBV7-9 and TRBJ1-2; D gene ambiguous. Germline CDR1 is SEHNR and CDR2 is FQNEAQ (reference sequence). The CDR3 is 15 residues long. V shed 5 bases and J shed 5 bases, with 18 bases lying between them.

The chain links TRBV9 to TRBJ1-4; 7 bases agree with TRBD1. J was trimmed by 6 bases and V by 0 bases; bases with no gene match: 2. Germline assignment: CDR1 SGDLS and CDR2 YYNGEE. This CDR3 comprises 14 residues. The CDR3 DNA follows: TGTGCCAGCAGCGTAGAGGGGGCAGATGAAAAACTGTTTTTT. It specifies CASSVEGADEKLFF.

This clonotype was observed a handful of times. The gene calls are TRBV10-3 and TRBJ2-2; TRBD2 agrees at 8 bases. The CDR3 loop spans 15 amino acids. J lost 1 base, V lost 11 bases, and 9 bases had no gene match. From germline, CDR1 is ENHRY and CDR2 SYGVKD. CDR3 amino acids: CAGGRGGRNTGELFF. CDR3 nucleotide sequence: TGTGCCGGAGGGCGCGGGGGGCGGAACACCGGGGAGCTGTTTTTT.

The table lists this clonotype with many counts. This chain links TRBV20-1 with TRBJ1-5; D unresolved. Germline V gene data show CDR1 as DFQATT and CDR2 as SNEGSKA (reference sequence). The V and J ends lost 1 base and 2 bases respectively, with 12 bases between them. The CDR3 is 15 residues long. The CDR3 sequence: CSARGIGWGNQPQHF. CDR3 in DNA: TGCAGTGCTAGAGGGATAGGATGGGGCAATCAGCCCCAGCATTTT.

This clonotype was observed many times. The rearrangement uses TRBV7-2 and TRBJ1-6; weak D call: TRBD1 (6 bases). The V gene lost 0 bases and the J gene lost 7 bases, with 10 bases spanning the gap. CDR1 is SGHTA, CDR2 FQGNSA, per germline. The CDR3 contains 15 residues. DNA of the CDR3: TGTGCCAGCAGCTTAGCGGGGGGGCGGAATTCACCCCTCCACTTT. Encoded protein: CASSLAGGRNSPLHF. Full variable domain (outside the CDR3, taken from reference TRBV7-2 and TRBJ1-6): GAGVSQSPSNKVTEKGKDVELRCDPISGHTALYWYRQSLGQGLEFLIYFQGNSAPDKSGLPSDRFSAERTGGSVSTLTIQRTQQEDSAVYLCASSLAGGRNSPLHFGNGTRLTVT.

This clonotype occurred many times. The chain has TRBV30 and TRBJ2-7; TRBD1 matches at 9 bases. Germline loops: CDR1 GTSNPN, CDR2 SVGIG (reference sequence). The CDR3 has 14 residues. V dropped 1 base and J dropped 2; count of bases not matched to a gene: 3. DNA for the CDR3: TGTGCCTGGAGTGCCGACAGGGGGGCCTACGAGCAGTACTTC. Translating gives CAWSADRGAYEQYF.

This clonotype was counted many times. This chain joins TRBV5-1 and TRBJ1-5; D gene ambiguous. Looked up from germline, CDR1 is SGHRS and CDR2 is YFSETQ. Trimming took off 2 bases at V and 5 bases at J, with 8 bases between the two ends. The CDR3 sequence is 13 residues long. The CDR3 reads CASSFWGDQPQHF. In DNA, the CDR3 is TGCGCCAGCAGCTTCTGGGGTGATCAGCCCCAGCATTTT.

This chain's CDR3 is CASWDSQTTFEAFF. Here the CDR3 DNA reads TGTGCCAGTTGGGACAGCCAGACTACTTTTGAAGCTTTCTTT. V is TRBV2 and J is TRBJ1-1; 7 bases line up with TRBD1. The CDR3 has 14 amino acids. Per germline, CDR1 SNHLY and CDR2 FYNNEI. Unmatched junction bases numbered 14, after V lost 9 bases and J lost 7 bases.

This clonotype was detected ten times or more. The chain is built from TRBV5-4 and TRBJ1-1; 8 bases are a match to TRBD1. The V segment lost 7 bases and the J segment 11 bases; nucleotides outside the gene matches: 16. CDR1 SGHNT and CDR2 YYREEE come from the germline V gene (reference sequence). The CDR3 extends over 14 amino acids. The CDR3 sequence: CASHTQGAELMAFF. The CDR3 DNA reads TGTGCCAGCCATACTCAGGGGGCCGAGCTTATGGCTTTCTTT.

This clonotype was picked up many times. The junction shows a germline mismatch at one end, possibly a read error. The chain has TRBV20-1 and TRBJ2-1; D remains ambiguous. Germline V gene lookup returns CDR1 DFQATT and CDR2 SNEGSKA (reference sequence). The CDR3 spans 13 residues. The CDR3, as DNA: TGCAGTGCCAAGAAACCCCTCGGGTCCAATCAGGTCTTC. Translation gives CSAKKPLGSNQVF.

This clonotype was counted many times. V gene TRBV20-1 combines with J gene TRBJ2-1; 14 bases line up with TRBD2. The junction had 5 bases not matched to a gene; V was cut back by 3 bases and J by 7 bases. The germline CDR1 and CDR2 sequences are DFQATT and SNEGSKA (reference sequence). The CDR3 totals 15 residues. CDR3 sequence reads: CSASEGTSGGNEQFF. CDR3 sequence (DNA): TGCAGTGCTAGTGAAGGGACTAGCGGGGGAAATGAGCAGTTCTTC.

About this clonotype itself: This sequence may be a read error, since a much larger clone differs from it by one base. The chain has TRBV7-3 and TRBJ2-1, with D possibly being TRBD1 or TRBD2 (5 bases each). The CDR3 loop spans 15 amino acids. The V gene's germline CDR1 is SGHTA and CDR2 FQGTGA. This CDR3 reads CTSSPSGGTYNEQFF. The CDR3 region has the DNA TGTACCAGCAGCCCGTCTGGGGGAACCTACAATGAGCAGTTCTTC.

V and J are TRBV27 and TRBJ1-5; D not certain. Germline V gene lookup returns CDR1 MNHEY and CDR2 SMNVEV (reference sequence). This CDR3 is 14 amino acids long. Trimming took 4 bases from V and 5 from J, leaving 12 bases between them. The CDR3 DNA sequence: TGTGCCAGCAGTTCGTTGCAGACGGATCAGCCCCAGCATTTT. Encoded protein: CASSSLQTDQPQHF.

This clonotype was seen many times. The genes are TRBV30 and TRBJ2-5; no clear D gene. The ends were cut back, 2 bases at V and 1 base at J, with 8 bases in the middle. The V gene's germline CDR1 is GTSNPN and CDR2 SVGIG (reference sequence). The CDR3 is 13 amino acids. CDR3 in DNA: TGTGCCTGGAGTCTAGGATTCCAAGAGACCCAGTACTTC. It is translated as CAWSLGFQETQYF.

In this sample, this clonotype turned up many times. The chain carries TRBV28 and TRBJ2-7; D is unresolved. There are 13 residues in the CDR3. V was trimmed by 6 bases and J by 0 bases, leaving 9 bases between them. Germline-derived CDR1 and CDR2 are MDHEN and SYDVKM. The CDR3 DNA reads TGTGCCAGCAGCTTAGAGAGCTCCTACGAGCAGTACTTC. Its protein product is CASSLESSYEQYF. Full variable domain (rest looked up from reference TRBV28 and TRBJ2-7): DVKVTQSSRYLVKRTGEKVFLECVQDMDHENMFWYRQDPGLGLRLIYFSYDVKMKEKGDIPEGYSVSREKKERFSLILESASTNQTSMYLCASSLESSYEQYFGPGTRLTVT.

In this sample, this clonotype turned up a few times. The chain is built from TRBV7-9 and TRBJ1-3; a possible D gene is TRBD1 (6 bases). The V gene's germline CDR1 is SEHNR and CDR2 FQNEAQ (reference sequence). V shed 5 bases and J shed 5 bases, with 10 bases lying between them. CDR3 length: 13 residues. CDR3 in amino acids: CASSPWDRNTIYF. The DNA for the CDR3 is TGTGCCAGCAGCCCCTGGGACAGAAACACCATATATTTT.